This entry is about one T cell receptor beta chain. Its antigen is currently unknown. The data derive from a study of cytomegalovirus exposure and HLA in healthy donors. Points from the study as a whole: A prior analysis recorded that most TCR beta V segments were productive about 87% or about 30% of the time. More clonal expansion characterized HLA-associated TCR beta chains than equally common others in a later analysis. V- and J-gene trimming of TCR beta was linked (in a later analysis) to a missense DCLRE1C variant.

The primer mix had 60 Vbeta and 13 Jbeta primers. Clones were sequenced by immunoSEQ multiplex PCR, and TCRdb holds only the in-frame ones, with some missing. The table records about 50,000 clones, 80% to 85% of them present only once. CDR1 is SGHVS and CDR2 is FQNEAQ in the germline V gene. The CDR3 spans 15 residues. With 4 bases removed from V and 3 bases from J, the gap between germline ends came to 15 bases. V and J are TRBV7-8 and TRBJ1-1; D is possibly TRBD1 (6 bases). Sequencing was carried out using PBMCs. This sequence was found in a man aged 25 to 40 in good health and CMV-seronegative. CDR3 nucleotide sequence: TGTGCCAGCAGCTCTAGGAGGGGGGGCGACACTGAAGCTTTCTTT. It is translated as CASSSRRGGDTEAFF.